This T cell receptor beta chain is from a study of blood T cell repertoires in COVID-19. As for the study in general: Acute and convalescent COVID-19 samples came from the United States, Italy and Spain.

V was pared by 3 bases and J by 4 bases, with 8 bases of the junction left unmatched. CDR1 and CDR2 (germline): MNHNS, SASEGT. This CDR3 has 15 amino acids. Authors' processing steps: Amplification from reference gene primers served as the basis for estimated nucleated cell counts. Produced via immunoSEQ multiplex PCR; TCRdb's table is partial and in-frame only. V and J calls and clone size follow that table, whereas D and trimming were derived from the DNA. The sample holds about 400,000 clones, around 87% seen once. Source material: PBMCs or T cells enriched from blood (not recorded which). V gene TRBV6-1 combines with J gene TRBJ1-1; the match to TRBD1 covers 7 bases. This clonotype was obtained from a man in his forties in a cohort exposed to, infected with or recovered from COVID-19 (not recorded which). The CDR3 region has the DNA TGTGCCAGCAGTGAGCCAGGGGGTCCGAGCACTGAAGCTTTCTTT. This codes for CASSEPGGPSTEAFF.